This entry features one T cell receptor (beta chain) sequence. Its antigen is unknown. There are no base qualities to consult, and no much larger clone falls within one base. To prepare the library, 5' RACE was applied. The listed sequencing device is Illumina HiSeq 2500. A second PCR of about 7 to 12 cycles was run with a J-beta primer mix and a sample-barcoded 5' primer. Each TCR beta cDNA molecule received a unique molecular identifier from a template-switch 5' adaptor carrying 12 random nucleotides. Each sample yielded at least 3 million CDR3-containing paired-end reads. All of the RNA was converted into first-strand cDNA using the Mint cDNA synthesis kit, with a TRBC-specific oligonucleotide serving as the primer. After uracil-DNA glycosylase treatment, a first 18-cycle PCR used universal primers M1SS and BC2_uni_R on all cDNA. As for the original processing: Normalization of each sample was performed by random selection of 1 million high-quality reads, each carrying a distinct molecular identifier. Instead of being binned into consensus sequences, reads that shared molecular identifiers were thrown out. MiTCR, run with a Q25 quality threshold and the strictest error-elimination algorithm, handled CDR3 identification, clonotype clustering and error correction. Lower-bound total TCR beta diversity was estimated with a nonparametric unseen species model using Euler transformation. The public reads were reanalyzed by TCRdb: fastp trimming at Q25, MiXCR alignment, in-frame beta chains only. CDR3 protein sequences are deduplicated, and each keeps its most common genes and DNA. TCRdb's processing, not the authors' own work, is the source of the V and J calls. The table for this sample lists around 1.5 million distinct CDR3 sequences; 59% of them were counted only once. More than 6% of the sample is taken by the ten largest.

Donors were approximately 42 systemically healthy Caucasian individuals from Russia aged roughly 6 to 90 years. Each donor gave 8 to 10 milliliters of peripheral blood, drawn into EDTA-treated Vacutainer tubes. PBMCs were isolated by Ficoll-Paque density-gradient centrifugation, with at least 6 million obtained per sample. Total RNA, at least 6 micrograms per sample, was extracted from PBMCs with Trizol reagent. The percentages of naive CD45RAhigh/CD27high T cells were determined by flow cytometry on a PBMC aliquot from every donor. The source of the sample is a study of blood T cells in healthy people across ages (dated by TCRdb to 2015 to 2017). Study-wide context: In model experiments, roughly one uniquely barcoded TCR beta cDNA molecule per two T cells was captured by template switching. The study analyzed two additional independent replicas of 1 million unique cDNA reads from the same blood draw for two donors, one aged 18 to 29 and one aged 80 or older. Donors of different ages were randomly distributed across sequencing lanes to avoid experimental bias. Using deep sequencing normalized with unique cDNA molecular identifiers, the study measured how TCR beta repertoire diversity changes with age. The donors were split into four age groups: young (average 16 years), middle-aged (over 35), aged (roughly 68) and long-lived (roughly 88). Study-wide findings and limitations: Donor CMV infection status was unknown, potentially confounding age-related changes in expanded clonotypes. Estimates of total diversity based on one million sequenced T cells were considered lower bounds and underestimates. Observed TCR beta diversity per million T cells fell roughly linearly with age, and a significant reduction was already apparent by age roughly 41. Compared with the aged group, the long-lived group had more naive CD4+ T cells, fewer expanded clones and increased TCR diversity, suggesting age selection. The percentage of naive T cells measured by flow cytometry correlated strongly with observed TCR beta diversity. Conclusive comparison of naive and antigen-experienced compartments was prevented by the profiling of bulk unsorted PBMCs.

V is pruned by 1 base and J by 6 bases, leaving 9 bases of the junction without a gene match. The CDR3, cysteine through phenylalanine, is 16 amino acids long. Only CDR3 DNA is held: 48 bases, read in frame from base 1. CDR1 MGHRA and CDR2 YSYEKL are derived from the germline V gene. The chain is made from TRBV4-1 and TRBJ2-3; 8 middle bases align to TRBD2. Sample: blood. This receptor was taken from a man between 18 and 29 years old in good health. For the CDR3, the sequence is CASSQVMAGGLDTQYF. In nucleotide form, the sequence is TGCGCCAGCAGCCAAGTGATGGCGGGGGGATTGGATACGCAGTATTTT.